Listed below are T cell receptor beta chains from one sample, sequenced in a study of blood T cell repertoires in COVID-19. Some clones are missing from TCRdb's copy, which holds only in-frame ones; the method was immunoSEQ multiplex PCR. The sample lists approximately 230,000 clones, under 90% seen once, with less than 2% in the top ten. Sequencing input: PBMCs or T cells enriched from blood (not recorded which). All receptors come from a man aged 35 to 55 who had recovered from COVID-19. Both conserved end residues are part of each CDR3. The order of the fields is V gene, J gene, CDR3 protein.

TRBV3-1/TRBV3-2	TRBJ1-1	CASSPTGQGKTEAFF
TRBV7-2	TRBJ2-7	CATSGGARYEQYF
TRBV6-4	TRBJ1-4	CASSPRSGLGGEKLFF
TRBV5-1	TRBJ1-6	CASRYGRGEGSPLHF
TRBV19	TRBJ1-5	CASSPSVGGNNQPQHF
TRBV9	TRBJ2-5	CASSVVERGREQETQYF
TRBV28	TRBJ1-6	CASSYRGRVTLHF
TRBV19	TRBJ2-5	CASSMGSAGGRETQYF
TRBV7-9	TRBJ1-4	CASSLEAGPNEKLFF
TRBV29-1	TRBJ2-1	CSSGGASSYNEQFF
TRBV18	TRBJ2-7	CASSPPGLDSSYEQYF
TRBV5-8	TRBJ2-5	CASSRGGRRGETQYF
TRBV10-3	TRBJ2-5	CAISDRGETQYF
TRBV3-1/TRBV3-2	TRBJ2-2	CASSLMPGGAGLFF
TRBV7-2	TRBJ1-1	CASRTGGAMTEAFF
TRBV10-3	TRBJ2-1	CAISGGAGVESVHNEQFF
TRBV11-2	TRBJ2-2	CASSINYGWNTGELFF